A single sample is the source of the 4 T cell receptor beta chains below, sequenced in a study of blood T cell repertoires in COVID-19. Sequenced by immunoSEQ multiplex PCR; TCRdb stores in-frame clones only, minus some. The table shows some 100,000 clones, with around 90% occurring only once. The material sequenced was peripheral blood. The receptors originated from a man aged 45-65 years with COVID-19, enrolled during active disease.

The sample holds a few counts of this clone. The gene calls are TRBV3-1 (or the pseudogene TRBV3-2) and TRBJ2-7, with a possible D match to TRBD2 (5 bases). Trimming took off 4 bases at V and 0 bases at J, with 16 bases between the two ends. Looked up from germline, CDR1 is LGHDT and CDR2 is YNNKEL (reference sequence). The CDR3 is 16 residues long. CDR3 coding DNA: TGTGCCAGCAGCCCGGCTAGCCAGTCGAGCTCCTACGAGCAGTACTTC. Amino acids: CASSPASQSSSYEQYF.

This chain joins TRBV24-1 and TRBJ2-5, with TRBD1 identical over 9 bases. Per germline, CDR1 KGHDR and CDR2 SFDVKD. The CDR3 loop spans 14 amino acids. V lost 9 bases, J lost 2 bases, and 6 bases stayed unmatched. The CDR3, as DNA: TGTGCCACCGGGGGGACAGGGACGCAAGAGACCCAGTACTTC. It yields the protein CATGGTGTQETQYF.

This clone was detected a few times. The V call is TRBV14, the J call TRBJ1-1; 9 bases agree with TRBD1. The length of the CDR3 is 16 residues. The J segment lost 4 bases and the V segment lost 1 base, leaving 7 bases of the junction unmatched. Germline lookup yields CDR1 SGHDN and CDR2 FVKESK. This CDR3 is CASSQGSGTGITEAFF. The CDR3, as DNA: TGTGCCAGCAGCCAAGGGTCCGGGACAGGGATCACTGAAGCTTTCTTT.

V gene TRBV18 combines with J gene TRBJ1-1, with D perhaps TRBD1 (5 bases). V lost 2 bases and J 4 bases, leaving 20 bases between the germline ends. CDR1 is KGHSH, CDR2 LQKENI, per germline. The CDR3 totals 17 residues. The CDR3 DNA reads as TGTGCCAGCTCACCAAACGCCGCAGGGTATGGGGTCACTGAAGCTTTCTTT. Protein product: CASSPNAAGYGVTEAFF.